This TCR beta chain derives from a study of regulatory T cells in long-lasting Graves disease. Arm-PCR with iRepertoire HTBI primers amplified the CDR3 regions for these TCR beta libraries. TCRdb recomputed calls from the multiplex PCR reads with MiXCR, one row per CDR3 protein. The sample has 500,000 or so distinct CDR3 sequences, under 20% seen once. This clonotype occurred many times. Described time point: newly diagnosed GD, antithyroid drugs for less than 3 months. The TCR library used RNA extracted from PBMCs. The CDR3 sequence is 15 residues long. Germline V lookup: CDR1 DFQATT, CDR2 SNEGSKA (reference sequence). V was pared by 0 bases and J by 4 bases, with 3 bases of the junction left unmatched. The sample was also linked to a second study, of T cells in Graves' hyperthyroidism and ophthalmopathy.

The chain employs TRBV20-1 and TRBJ1-5; 10 positions match TRBD1. The source is a man aged 40-55 years with Graves disease. The sample here was peripheral blood mononuclear cells (PBMCs), taken at new diagnosis, from a patient treated with antithyroid drugs. In DNA, the CDR3 is TGCAGTGCTAGAGAGGGACAGGGGTTAAATCAGCCCCAGCATTTT. Its protein product is CSAREGQGLNQPQHF.